This T cell receptor beta chain is from a study of cytomegalovirus exposure and HLA in healthy donors (dated by TCRdb to about 2017). Broadly, across the study: According to a later analysis, the roughly 120 validation repertoires were produced on the same platform as the approximately 620 repertoires of the first cohort. The aim of the study was to test whether cataloging public T cell receptors could identify signatures of past pathogen exposure. In addition to the first cohort of 666 subjects, a separate validation cohort of 120 different subjects was used. The study combined high-throughput TCR immunosequencing, statistical association of individual TCRs with disease status, and machine learning to predict cytomegalovirus infection status.

The donors were included in the validation cohort of roughly 120 subjects, a group kept apart from the approximately 650-subject first cohort. What the study reported, not specific to this receptor: The classifier was reported to diagnose cytomegalovirus status with high specificity and sensitivity in both the original and validation cohorts. While some public TCRs were present in many individuals, most TCR sequences turned up only very rarely across donors. A later analysis had no HLA typing for the validation cohort, so co-occurrence there was scored across all 110 or so repertoires. Of the cluster scores, approximately 95% were above 0 in a later analysis, which found that TCRs clustered in the first cohort also tended to co-occur in the approximately 130 validation repertoires. Three of the identified cytomegalovirus-associated TCR beta chains were confirmed in vitro to be specific for cytomegalovirus antigens. It was suggested by the authors that the approach could potentially be generalized to other disease states and immunological phenotypes. In the study, roughly 160 TCR beta chains were listed as associated with cytomegalovirus.

The library was generated by the immunoSEQ multiplex PCR assay. Regarding the original processing steps: A statistical classification framework was built to diagnose cytomegalovirus status from the catalog of TCR beta chain sequences. The immuneACCESS repertoire file appears here via TCRdb, limited to in-frame rearrangements. These files lack a portion of the clones; in checked studies, under half of the deficit traces to unresolved V genes, and the cause of the others is not known. D and trimming were read from the DNA, whereas the V and J calls and clone size are those reported in that table. The sample records 110,000 or so clones, less than 90% of which are singletons. The ten largest clones represent about 4.3% of the sample. This clone appeared once. Its antigen is currently not known. Qualities for individual bases were not recorded, and no much larger clone is one base off. CDR1 and CDR2, looked up from the germline V gene (reference sequence), are LNHNV and YYDKDF. V is clipped by 0 bases and J by 6 bases, and the sequence between their germline boundaries is 18 bases long. The CDR3 runs 16 residues from the cysteine to the phenylalanine. Only the CDR3 region is kept as DNA, spanning 48 bases read in frame from base 1.

The sequenced sample was PBMCs. The chain is encoded by TRBV15 joined to TRBJ2-7; TRBD2 could be the D gene, as 6 bases match. The source is a man aged 18 to 29 in good health and CMV-seropositive. The bases are TGTGCCACCAGCAGAGATCGGTTTGCCGCGGGGAGCGAGCAGTACTTC. It is translated as CATSRDRFAAGSEQYF.